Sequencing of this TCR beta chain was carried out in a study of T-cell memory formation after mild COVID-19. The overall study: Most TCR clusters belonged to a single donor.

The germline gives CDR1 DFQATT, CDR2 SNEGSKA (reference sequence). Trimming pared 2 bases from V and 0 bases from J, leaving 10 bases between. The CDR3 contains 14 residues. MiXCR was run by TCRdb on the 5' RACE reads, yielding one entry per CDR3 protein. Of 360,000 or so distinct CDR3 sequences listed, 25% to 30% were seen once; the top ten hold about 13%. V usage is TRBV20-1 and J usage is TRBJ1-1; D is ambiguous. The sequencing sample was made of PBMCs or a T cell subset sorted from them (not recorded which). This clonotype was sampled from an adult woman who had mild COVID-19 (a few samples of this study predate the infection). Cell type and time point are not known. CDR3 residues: CSARIPPMNTEAFF. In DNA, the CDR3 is TGCAGTGCTAGAATCCCACCGATGAACACTGAAGCTTTCTTT.